This TCR beta chain was sequenced in a study of blood T cell repertoires in COVID-19. TCRdb's copy holds only in-frame clones and misses some; the assay was immunoSEQ multiplex PCR. The sample consists of approximately 74,000 clones, around 90% of them appearing once. The CDR3 has 13 amino acids. CDR1 and CDR2 (germline): MNHEY, SVGAGI. V lost 6 bases, J lost 5 bases, and 13 bases lay in between. Source material: peripheral blood. The receptor was derived from a woman aged 55-75 years with active COVID-19. The rearrangement joins TRBV6-5 to TRBJ2-5; D possibly corresponds to TRBD2 (5 bases). Here the CDR3 reads CASSLDRRETQYF. DNA of the CDR3: TGTGCCAGCAGCCTCGACCGGAGGGAGACCCAGTACTTC.